This T cell receptor (beta chain) came from a study of blood T cell repertoires in COVID-19. The wider study: The samples span acute and convalescent COVID-19 from the United States, Italy and Spain. Sources were T cells, B-cell-depleted T cells, or PBMCs; the material itself was cDNA or gDNA.

Data came from immunoSEQ multiplex PCR; TCRdb stores just in-frame clones and leaves some out. The data hold some 85,000 clones, with just under 80% observed a single time. V shed 6 bases and J 13 bases; nucleotides not matched to a gene: 9. CDR1 is LNHDA, CDR2 SQIVND, per germline (reference sequence). The CDR3 has 12 amino acids. This chain joins TRBV19 and TRBJ2-1; 7 bases fit TRBD1. This clonotype was obtained from a man between 70 and 80 years old with COVID-19, enrolled during active disease. The sample comprised peripheral blood. The CDR3 loop is CASSPQGSQQFF. The DNA for the CDR3 is TGTGCCAGTAGCCCACAGGGGAGCCAACAGTTCTTC.